The 18 T cell receptor beta chains listed next were all sequenced from one sample in a study of control samples from healthy donors and cancer patients. The protocol was immunoSEQ multiplex PCR, while the TCRdb copy is restricted to in-frame clones and leaves out a portion. Among 130,000 or so clones, approximately 90% were seen once, and the ten largest hold about 3.2%. The sequencing sample was made of blood. The receptor set was obtained from a man aged 45-65 years in good health.

The genes are TRBV5-1 and TRBJ1-2; 7 nucleotides line up with TRBD1. V gave up 0 bases and J gave up 7 bases; unmatched junction bases: 0. Germline-derived CDR1 and CDR2 are SGHRS and YFSETQ. The CDR3 totals 12 residues. The CDR3 is CASSLDRGGYTF. The CDR3, as DNA: TGCGCCAGCAGCTTGGACAGGGGTGGCTACACCTTC.

The chain couples TRBV28 to TRBJ2-7; D call uncertain. Germline assignment: CDR1 MDHEN and CDR2 SYDVKM. V lost 7 bases and J lost 2, with 12 bases in between. The CDR3 sequence is 13 residues long. The CDR3 protein is CASMGLPAYEQYF. For the CDR3, the DNA is TGTGCCAGCATGGGTCTTCCAGCCTACGAGCAGTACTTC.

V gene TRBV30 combines with J gene TRBJ1-2; perhaps TRBD1 as D (6 bases). The CDR3 covers 14 residues. Germline CDR1 GTSNPN, CDR2 SVGIG (reference sequence). V gave up 1 base and J gave up 8 bases, with 17 bases separating them. In DNA, the CDR3 is TGTGCCTGGAGTGCTGGACAGTCGGGCAGGGGCTACACCTTC. This translates into CAWSAGQSGRGYTF.

CDR3 loop: CASSPRGGLAGDEQYF. The CDR3 bases are TGTGCCAGCTCACCACGGGGAGGGCTAGCGGGGGACGAGCAGTACTTC. The chain employs TRBV18 and TRBJ2-7, with 10 bases that match TRBD2. Germline V gene data show CDR1 as KGHSH and CDR2 as LQKENI. The CDR3 extends over 16 amino acids. The trim removed 1 base at V and 5 bases at J, leaving 8 bases unmatched. Variable domain in full (rest from reference TRBV18 and TRBJ2-7): NAGVMQNPRHLVRRRGQEARLRCSPMKGHSHVYWYRQLPEEGLKFMVYLQKENIIDESGMPKERFSAEFPKEGPSILRIQQVVRGDSAAYFCASSPRGGLAGDEQYFGPGTRLTVT.

The V and J genes are TRBV9 and TRBJ1-4; no clear D. Germline CDR1 and CDR2: SGDLS and YYNGEE. The CDR3 runs 15 residues. V lost 0 bases, J lost 5 bases, and 11 bases lay in between. As DNA, the CDR3 is TGTGCCAGCAGCGTAGGGGGTGGCCCCAATGAAAAACTGTTTTTT. As protein: CASSVGGGPNEKLFF.

The gene calls are TRBV2 and TRBJ1-2, with a possible D match to TRBD1 (6 bases). CDR1 and CDR2 (germline): SNHLY, FYNNEI. V shed 7 bases and J shed 4 bases, with 16 bases lying between them. The length of the CDR3 is 14 residues. This CDR3 reads CASIKGGSGYGYTF. CDR3 sequence (DNA): TGTGCCAGCATAAAAGGGGGTTCGGGCTATGGCTACACCTTC.

The gene calls are TRBV18 and TRBJ2-1; D is perhaps TRBD1 (6 bases). V lost 3 bases and J lost 7, with 16 bases in between. The CDR3 runs to 15 residues. CDR1 is KGHSH, CDR2 LQKENI, per germline. The chain's CDR3 is CASSPRQGSWNEQFF. In nucleotides, the CDR3 is TGTGCCAGCTCACCGCGCCAGGGGTCGTGGAATGAGCAGTTCTTC.

The V and J genes are TRBV28 and TRBJ2-1, with TRBD2 matching over 9 bases. Trimming cost V 10 bases and J 8 bases; bases outside gene matches: 12. Germline V gene data show CDR1 as MDHEN and CDR2 as SYDVKM. The CDR3 has 14 residues. CDR3 bases: TGTGCCACTCTTCCCGGACTAGCGAGGGATGAGCAGTTCTTC. This sequence encodes CATLPGLARDEQFF.

The chain employs TRBV12-3 or TRBV12-4 and TRBJ2-1; D may be TRBD2 (6 bases). The CDR3 consists of 13 residues. V lost 6 bases and J lost 4, with 10 bases in between. The CDR3 is CASRIREYNEQFF. The CDR3 DNA is TGTGCCAGCAGGATCCGGGAGTACAATGAGCAGTTCTTC.

The chain uses TRBV5-4 and TRBJ1-2, with TRBD1 matching 8 bases. Germline values: CDR1 SGHNT, CDR2 YYREEE (reference sequence). Trimming cost V 0 bases and J 2 bases; bases outside gene matches: 0. There are 14 residues in the CDR3. CDR3 DNA: TGTGCCAGCAGCTTGGGGACAGGGAACTATGGCTACACCTTC. As protein: CASSLGTGNYGYTF.

V gene TRBV5-5 combines with J gene TRBJ2-2, with TRBD2 matching 16 bases. The CDR3 spans 19 residues. Unmatched junction bases numbered 10, after V lost 4 bases and J lost 4 bases. In germline, CDR1 is SGHKS, CDR2 YYEKEE (reference sequence). The CDR3 loop is CASSPGLAGGRRITGELFF. The CDR3 DNA follows: TGTGCCAGCAGCCCGGGACTAGCGGGGGGGCGGCGTATCACCGGGGAGCTGTTTTTT.

This clone was found once. This rearrangement joins TRBV9 to TRBJ1-2, with D maybe TRBD1 (6 bases). Per germline, CDR1 SGDLS and CDR2 YYNGEE. This CDR3 has 13 residues. The V end was cut by 4 bases, the J end by 6 bases, with 13 bases between. The CDR3 loop reads CASSPWGGDGYTF. Written as DNA, the CDR3 is TGTGCCAGCAGCCCTTGGGGGGGCGATGGCTACACCTTC.

The chain carries TRBV4-1 and TRBJ2-5; tentatively, D is TRBD1 (6 bases). Germline CDR1 is MGHRA and CDR2 is YSYEKL. This CDR3 spans 13 amino acids. Trimming removed 3 bases from V and 3 bases from J, with 8 bases in between. Here the CDR3 DNA reads TGCGCCAGCAGCCAGGGACACGAAGAGACCCAGTACTTC. The encoded protein is CASSQGHEETQYF.

The CDR3 nucleotides are TGCAGCGTTGATAGGTTTCAAAGAAATGAAGCTTTCTTT. The encoded protein is CSVDRFQRNEAFF. This rearrangement joins TRBV29-1 to TRBJ1-1, with unresolved D. The V end was cut by 3 bases, the J end by 7 bases, with 15 bases between. Germline V CDR1 and CDR2: SQVTM, ANQGSEA. The CDR3 sequence is 13 residues long. Full variable domain (remainder filled in from reference TRBV29-1 and TRBJ1-1): SAVISQKPSRDICQRGTSLTIQCQVDSQVTMMFWYRQQPGQSLTLIATANQGSEATYESGFVIDKFPISRPNLTFSTLTVSNMSPEDSSIYLCSVDRFQRNEAFFGQGTRLTVV.

This clone was seen a handful of times. This chain joins TRBV11-3 and TRBJ2-2; either TRBD1 or TRBD2 may supply D (7 bases each). Trimming stripped 5 bases from V and 4 bases from J, with 17 bases between. CDR1 and CDR2 from the germline V gene are SGHNT and YENEEA. The CDR3 runs to 16 residues. The CDR3 sequence: CASSPQGGPSTGELFF. The CDR3 DNA sequence: TGTGCCAGCAGCCCGCAGGGGGGGCCGAGCACCGGGGAGCTGTTTTTT. Drawing the rest from reference TRBV11-3 and TRBJ2-2, the complete variable domain is EAGVVQSPRYKIIEKKQPVAFWCNPISGHNTLYWYLQNLGQGPELLIRYENEEAVDDSQLPKDRFSAERLKGVDSTLKIQPAELGDSAVYLCASSPQGGPSTGELFFGEGSRLTVL.

The CDR3 region is CASSRGQGNAYEQYF. CDR3 nucleotides: TGTGCCAGCAGCCGGGGACAGGGTAACGCCTACGAGCAGTACTTC. This chain uses TRBV5-8 with TRBJ2-7; 9 nucleotides align to TRBD1. Looked up from germline, CDR1 is SGHTS and CDR2 is YDEGEE. V dropped 4 bases and J dropped 2; count of bases not matched to a gene: 7. The CDR3 contains 15 residues.

The V call is TRBV6-5, the J call TRBJ1-1; D call uncertain. Germline V gene sequence: CDR1 MNHEY, CDR2 SVGAGI. This CDR3 is built from 15 residues. The V end was cut by 0 bases, the J end by 3 bases, with 11 bases between. CDR3 region: CASSYSPFGDTEAFF. The CDR3 DNA reads TGTGCCAGCAGTTACTCCCCCTTTGGGGACACTGAAGCTTTCTTT.

The rearrangement joins TRBV5-1 to TRBJ2-2; no clear D gene. Germline V gene sequence: CDR1 SGHRS, CDR2 YFSETQ. The CDR3 is 14 residues long. V lost 3 bases and J lost 2, with 8 bases in between. The CDR3: CASSSSENTGELFF. In nucleotides, the CDR3 is TGCGCCAGCAGCTCGTCGGAAAACACCGGGGAGCTGTTTTTT.